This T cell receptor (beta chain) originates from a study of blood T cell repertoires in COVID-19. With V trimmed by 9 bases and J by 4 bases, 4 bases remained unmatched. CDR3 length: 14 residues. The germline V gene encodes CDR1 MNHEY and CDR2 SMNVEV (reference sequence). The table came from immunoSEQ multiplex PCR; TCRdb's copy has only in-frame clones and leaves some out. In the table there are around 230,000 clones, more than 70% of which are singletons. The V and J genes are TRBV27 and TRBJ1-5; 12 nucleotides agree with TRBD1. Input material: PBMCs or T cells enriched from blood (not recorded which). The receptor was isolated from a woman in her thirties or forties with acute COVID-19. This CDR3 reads CAREGQGANQPQHF. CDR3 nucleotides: TGTGCCAGGGAGGGACAGGGGGCGAATCAGCCCCAGCATTTT.